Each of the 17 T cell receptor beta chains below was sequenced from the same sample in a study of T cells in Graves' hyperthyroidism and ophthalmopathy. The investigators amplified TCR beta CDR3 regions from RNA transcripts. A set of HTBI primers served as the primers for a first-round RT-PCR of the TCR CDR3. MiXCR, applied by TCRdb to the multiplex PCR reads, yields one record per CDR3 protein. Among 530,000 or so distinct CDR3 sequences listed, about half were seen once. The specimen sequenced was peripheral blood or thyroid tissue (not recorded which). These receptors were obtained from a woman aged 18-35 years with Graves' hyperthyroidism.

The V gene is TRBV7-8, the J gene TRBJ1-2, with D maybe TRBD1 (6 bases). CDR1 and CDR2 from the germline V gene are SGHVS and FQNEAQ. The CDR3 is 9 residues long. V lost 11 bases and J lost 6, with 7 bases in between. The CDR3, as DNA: TGTGCCGGGGGCAATGGCTACACCTTC. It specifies CAGGNGYTF.

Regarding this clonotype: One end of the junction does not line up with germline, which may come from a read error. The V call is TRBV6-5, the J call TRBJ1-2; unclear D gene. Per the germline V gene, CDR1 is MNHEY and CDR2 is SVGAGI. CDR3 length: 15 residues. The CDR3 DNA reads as TGTGCCATCAGTTACTCAAGGACGGGTGTAGGCGGCTACACCTTC. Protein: CAISYSRTGVGGYTF.

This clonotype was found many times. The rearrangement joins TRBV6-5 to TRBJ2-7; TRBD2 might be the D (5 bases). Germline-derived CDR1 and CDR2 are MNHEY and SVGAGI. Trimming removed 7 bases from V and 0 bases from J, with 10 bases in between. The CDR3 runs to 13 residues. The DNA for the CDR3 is TGTGCCAGCATGACGGGGAGCTCCTACGAGCAGTACTTC. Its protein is CASMTGSSYEQYF.

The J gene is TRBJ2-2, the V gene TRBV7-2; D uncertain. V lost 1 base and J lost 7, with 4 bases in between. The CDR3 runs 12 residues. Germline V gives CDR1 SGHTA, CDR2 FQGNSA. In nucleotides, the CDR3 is TGTGCCAGCAGCTTAGGTCACGGGGAGCTGTTTTTT. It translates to CASSLGHGELFF.

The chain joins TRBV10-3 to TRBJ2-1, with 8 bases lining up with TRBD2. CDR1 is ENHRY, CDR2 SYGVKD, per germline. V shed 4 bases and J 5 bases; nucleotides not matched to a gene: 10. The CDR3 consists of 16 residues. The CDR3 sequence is CAISGGSGIMDNEQFF. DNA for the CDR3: TGTGCCATCAGTGGTGGTAGCGGGATTATGGACAATGAGCAGTTCTTC.

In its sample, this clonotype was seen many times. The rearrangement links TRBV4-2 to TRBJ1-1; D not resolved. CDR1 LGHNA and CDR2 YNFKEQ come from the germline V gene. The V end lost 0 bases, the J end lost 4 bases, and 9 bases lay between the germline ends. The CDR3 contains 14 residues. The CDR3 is CASSQDIVGTEAFF. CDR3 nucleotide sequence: TGTGCCAGCAGCCAAGATATTGTAGGCACTGAAGCTTTCTTT.

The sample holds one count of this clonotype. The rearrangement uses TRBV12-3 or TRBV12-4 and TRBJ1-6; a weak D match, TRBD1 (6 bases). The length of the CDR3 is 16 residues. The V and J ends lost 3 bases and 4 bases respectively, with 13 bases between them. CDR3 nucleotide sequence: TGTGCCAGCAGTTTGAGGGGCAGGGGATATAATTCACCCCTCCACTTT. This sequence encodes CASSLRGRGYNSPLHF.

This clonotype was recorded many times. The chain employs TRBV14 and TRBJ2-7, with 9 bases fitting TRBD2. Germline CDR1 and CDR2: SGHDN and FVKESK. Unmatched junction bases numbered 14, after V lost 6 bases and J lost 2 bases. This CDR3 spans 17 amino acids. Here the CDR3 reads CASSFGPKREDPYEQYF. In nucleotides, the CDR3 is TGTGCCAGCAGTTTTGGCCCTAAGCGGGAGGATCCCTACGAGCAGTACTTC.

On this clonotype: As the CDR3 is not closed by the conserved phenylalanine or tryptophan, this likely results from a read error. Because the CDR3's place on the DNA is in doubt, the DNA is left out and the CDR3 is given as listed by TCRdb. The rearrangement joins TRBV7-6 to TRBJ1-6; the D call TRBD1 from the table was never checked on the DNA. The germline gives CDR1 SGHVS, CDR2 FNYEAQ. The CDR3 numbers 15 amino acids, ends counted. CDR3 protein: CASSFDGTYGYTFGS.

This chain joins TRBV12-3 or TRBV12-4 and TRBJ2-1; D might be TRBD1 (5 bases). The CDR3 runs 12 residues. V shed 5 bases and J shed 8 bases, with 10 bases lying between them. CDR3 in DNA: TGTGCCAGCAGTCCCTGGGGCCATGAGCAGTTCTTC. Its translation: CASSPWGHEQFF.

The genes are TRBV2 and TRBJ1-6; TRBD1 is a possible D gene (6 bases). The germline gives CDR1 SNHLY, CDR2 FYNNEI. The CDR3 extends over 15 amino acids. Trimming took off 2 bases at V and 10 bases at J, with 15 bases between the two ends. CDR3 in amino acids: CASSELGGGRSPLHF. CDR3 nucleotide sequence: TGTGCCAGCAGTGAACTGGGCGGGGGCCGCTCACCCCTCCACTTT.

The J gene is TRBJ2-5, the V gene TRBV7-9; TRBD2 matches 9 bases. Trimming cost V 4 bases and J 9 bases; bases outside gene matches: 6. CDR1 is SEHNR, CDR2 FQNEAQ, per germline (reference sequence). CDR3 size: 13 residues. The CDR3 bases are TGTGCCAGCAGCTCCCTAGCGGGACGAGCCCAGTACTTC. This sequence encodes CASSSLAGRAQYF.

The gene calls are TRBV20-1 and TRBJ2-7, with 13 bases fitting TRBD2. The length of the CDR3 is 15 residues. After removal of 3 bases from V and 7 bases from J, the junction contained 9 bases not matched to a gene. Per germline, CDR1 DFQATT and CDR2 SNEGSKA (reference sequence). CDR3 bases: TGCAGTGCTAGCGCTGGGACTAGCGGGAACAATGAGCAGTACTTC. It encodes CSASAGTSGNNEQYF.

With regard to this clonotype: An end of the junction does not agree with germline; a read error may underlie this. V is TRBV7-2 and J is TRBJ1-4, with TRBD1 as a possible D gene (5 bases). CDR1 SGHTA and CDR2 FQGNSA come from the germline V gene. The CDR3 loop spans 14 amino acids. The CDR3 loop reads CASSIGEDNGKLFF. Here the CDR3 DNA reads TGTGCCAGCAGCATAGGGGAGGATAATGGAAAACTGTTTTTT.

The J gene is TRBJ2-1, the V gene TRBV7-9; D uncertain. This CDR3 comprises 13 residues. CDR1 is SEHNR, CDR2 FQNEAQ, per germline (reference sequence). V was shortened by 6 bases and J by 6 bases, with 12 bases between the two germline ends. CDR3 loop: CASRPTSGNEQFF. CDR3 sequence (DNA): TGTGCCAGCAGACCCACGTCTGGCAATGAGCAGTTCTTC.

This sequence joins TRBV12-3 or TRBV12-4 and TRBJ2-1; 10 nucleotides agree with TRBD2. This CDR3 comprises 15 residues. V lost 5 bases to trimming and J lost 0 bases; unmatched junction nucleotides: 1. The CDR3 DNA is TGTGCCAGCAGTACTAGCGGGGCCTCCTACAATGAGCAGTTCTTC. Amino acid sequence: CASSTSGASYNEQFF.

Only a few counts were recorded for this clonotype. CDR3 DNA sequence: TGTGCCATCAGTGAAAGTGGGGCAGAAATGAACACTGAAGCTTTCTTT. This gives the protein CAISESGAEMNTEAFF. The chain uses TRBV10-3 and TRBJ1-1, with a tentative D call TRBD1 (5 bases). With 3 bases removed from V and 0 bases from J, the gap between germline ends came to 14 bases. Germline V lookup: CDR1 ENHRY, CDR2 SYGVKD. This CDR3 has 16 residues.